The source of this TCR beta chain is a study of neurological immune-mediated disorders. The study, taken as a whole, reports: Because no CDR3 amino acid sequences were shared across subjects by expanded clones, private repertoires were suggested in all groups. The level of TCR clonal expansion was highest in patients with HTLV-1-associated myelopathy and lowest in multiple sclerosis, where it fell below the level seen in healthy controls.

Synthesis of cDNA was carried out by template-switch 5'RACE. The reaction used 10-nucleotide random UMIs. One entry per CDR3 protein results from TCRdb running MiXCR on the 5' RACE reads. Of about 24,000 distinct CDR3 sequences listed, approximately 13% are singletons. This clonotype appeared many times. Its antigen remains unidentified. Germline V CDR1 and CDR2: SGHRS, YFSETQ. This CDR3 region has 15 residues. The V and J ends lost 4 bases and 3 bases, in that order; junction bases with no gene match: 5. Regarding time point: technical triplicate 1. The sorted libraries drew on over 900,000 T cells that were CD4+ or CD8+.

The TCR comes from a female donor with HTLV-1-associated myelopathy (HAM/TSP). Sequenced input: CD4+ T cells from blood. The V call is TRBV5-1, the J call TRBJ1-3; the match to TRBD1 covers 9 bases. CDR3 sequence (DNA): TGCGCCAGCAGCCCGACAGGGGGTGATGGAAACACCATATATTTT. Protein product: CASSPTGGDGNTIYF.